One and the same sample provided the 25 T cell receptor beta chains below, sequenced in a study of shared clonotypes between healthy human individuals (dated by TCRdb to about 2020). The library was obtained by the immunoSEQ multiplex PCR assay. What TCRdb holds here is the immuneACCESS table cut down to in-frame rearrangements. Part of the clones is not present; checked against another copy, under half of the missing clones reflect an unresolved V gene, and the others are unexplained. This sample is represented by fewer than 600,000 clones; about 80% of them were singletons. Approximately 12% of the sample comes from the top ten. Sequenced material: PBMCs. The receptors were gathered from a woman between 35 and 50 years old in good health. Some clones in this sample may be carry-over from other donors' samples.

A few counts support this clone. The chain employs TRBV30 and TRBJ1-1; D is ambiguous. V lost 0 bases to trimming and J lost 1 base, with 9 bases between them. The CDR3 sequence is 14 residues long. Germline V gene lookup returns CDR1 GTSNPN and CDR2 SVGIG (reference sequence). CDR3 region: CAWSVGTANTEAFF. CDR3 in DNA: TGTGCCTGGAGTGTCGGCACTGCGAACACTGAAGCTTTCTTT. The full variable domain, in which reference TRBV30 and TRBJ1-1 provide the parts outside the CDR3, is SQTIHQWPATLVQPVGSPLSLECTVEGTSNPNLYWYRQAAGRGLQLLFYSVGIGQISSEVPQNLSASRPQDRQFILSSKKLLLSDSGFYLCAWSVGTANTEAFFGQGTRLTVV.

The gene calls are TRBV14 and TRBJ1-2; maybe TRBD1 (5 bases). The germline V gene has CDR1 SGHDN and CDR2 FVKESK. V gave up 0 bases and J gave up 5 bases, with 10 bases separating them. The CDR3 spans 14 residues. CDR3 bases: TGTGCCAGCAGCCAAGATGGCAGGGTGTATGGCTACACCTTC. Translating gives CASSQDGRVYGYTF.

V is TRBV5-5 and J is TRBJ2-7, with TRBD2 matching over 10 bases. This CDR3 has 16 residues. Germline V gene lookup returns CDR1 SGHKS and CDR2 YYEKEE (reference sequence). The V gene end was trimmed by 2 bases and the J gene end by 0 bases; junction bases not matched to a gene: 5. The CDR3 DNA reads TGTGCCAGCAGCTTCCTAGCGGGGGTTAACTCCTACGAGCAGTACTTC. Amino acid sequence: CASSFLAGVNSYEQYF.

A remark on this clone: The same CDR3 is also encoded by other DNA sequences in this sample. This rearrangement joins TRBV7-9 to TRBJ2-2; TRBD1 is a possible D gene (5 bases). Germline CDR1 is SEHNR and CDR2 is FQNEAQ (reference sequence). The CDR3 consists of 14 residues. V dropped 6 bases and J dropped 3 bases, with 11 bases sitting between them. Written as DNA, the CDR3 is TGTGCCAGCAGTCCCAGGGCTTACACCGGGGAGCTGTTTTTT. This gives the protein CASSPRAYTGELFF.

The chain joins TRBV7-3 to TRBJ1-2; TRBD1 might be the D (5 bases). The germline V gene has CDR1 SGHTA and CDR2 FQGTGA. Trimming took off 8 bases at V and 4 bases at J, with 14 bases between the two ends. This CDR3 has 13 amino acids. CDR3 sequence reads: CASGAGSGYGYTF. CDR3 coding DNA: TGTGCCAGCGGGGCAGGGTCGGGCTATGGCTACACCTTC.

Turning to this clone: Other nucleotide sequences from this sample produce the same CDR3. The chain links TRBV5-1 to TRBJ2-7; 7 bases are a match to TRBD1. Germline CDR1 reads SGHRS; CDR2 reads YFSETQ. The CDR3 extends over 13 amino acids. The V segment lost 0 bases and the J segment 6 bases; nucleotides outside the gene matches: 3. CDR3 sequence: CASSLGQGAEQYF. CDR3 bases: TGCGCCAGCAGCTTGGGACAGGGTGCCGAGCAGTACTTC.

The rearrangement links TRBV2 to TRBJ2-2; D may be TRBD2 (6 bases). Germline V CDR1 and CDR2: SNHLY, FYNNEI. V was shortened by 7 bases and J by 7 bases, with 10 bases between the two germline ends. CDR3 length: 12 residues. The CDR3 DNA reads TGTGCCAGCATGCAGGGAGGCGGGGAGCTGTTTTTT. It codes for CASMQGGGELFF.

This chain uses TRBV5-6 with TRBJ2-7; unclear D gene. Per germline, CDR1 SGHDT and CDR2 YYEEEE. V was shortened by 0 bases and J by 4 bases, with 11 bases between the two germline ends. The CDR3 contains 14 residues. The CDR3 region is CASSLVVKSYEQYF. CDR3 DNA sequence: TGTGCCAGCAGCTTGGTGGTTAAGAGTTACGAGCAGTACTTC.

The V call is TRBV7-8, the J call TRBJ1-2; no clear D. The CDR3 extends over 13 amino acids. Germline V CDR1 and CDR2: SGHVS, FQNEAQ. V dropped 5 bases and J dropped 4 bases, with 11 bases sitting between them. This CDR3 is CASSRSTVYGYTF. DNA of the CDR3: TGTGCCAGCAGCCGATCAACAGTCTATGGCTACACCTTC.

The rearrangement joins TRBV6-5 to TRBJ1-2; TRBD1 might be the D (5 bases). The CDR3 totals 15 residues. Trimming cost V 4 bases and J 2 bases, with 14 bases left between them. Germline V gene data show CDR1 as MNHEY and CDR2 as SVGAGI. The CDR3 is CASSLGGADNYGYTF. The CDR3 region has the DNA TGTGCCAGCAGTTTAGGTGGGGCAGACAACTATGGCTACACCTTC.

The chain recombines TRBV7-2 with TRBJ1-5; D might be TRBD1 (6 bases). The germline V gene has CDR1 SGHTA and CDR2 FQGNSA. The V end lost 5 bases, the J end lost 7 bases, and 15 bases lay between the germline ends. The CDR3 sequence is 14 residues long. DNA for the CDR3: TGTGCCAGCAGCCTGGCAGGGGTTAGGCAGCCCCAGCATTTT. It specifies CASSLAGVRQPQHF.

This chain joins TRBV2 and TRBJ2-6; 11 nucleotides align to TRBD2. The CDR3 runs 18 residues. Germline CDR1 is SNHLY and CDR2 is FYNNEI. The trim removed 6 bases at V and 0 bases at J, leaving 7 bases unmatched. The CDR3 nucleotides are TGTGCCAGCAGATCGCGGACTAGCGGGTCCTCTGGGGCCAACGTCCTGACTTTC. It is translated as CASRSRTSGSSGANVLTF.

This chain connects TRBV5-1 to TRBJ2-5, with D perhaps TRBD2 (5 bases). V was cut by 0 bases and J by 1 base, with 10 bases left in between. CDR1 is SGHRS and CDR2 is YFSETQ in the germline V gene. CDR3 length: 15 amino acids. CDR3 region: CASSLVDSRQETQYF. In DNA, the CDR3 is TGCGCCAGCAGCTTGGTGGACTCTCGCCAAGAGACCCAGTACTTC.

Concerning this clone: A far larger clone is a single base away, which makes a read error likely. The V and J genes are TRBV5-1 and TRBJ1-1; 7 bases map to TRBD1. The CDR3 spans 14 residues. Germline lookup yields CDR1 SGHRS and CDR2 YFSETQ. The CDR3, as DNA: TGCGCCAGCAGCAGGCTGACAGGGAACACTGAAGCTTCCTTT. This gives the protein CASSRLTGNTEASF.

Remarks on this clone: This could be a read error, since a much larger clone is one nucleotide away. The CDR3 region is CASSPRVGYEQYF. The CDR3 DNA reads TGTGCCAGCAGCCCCCGAGTCGGGTACGAGCAGTACTTC. This sequence joins TRBV11-2 and TRBJ2-5; D gene ambiguous. The J call is in doubt because the DNA end fits TRBJ2-7 better. Germline V CDR1 and CDR2: SGHAT, FQNNGV. This CDR3 has 13 residues.

The chain is built from TRBV28 and TRBJ2-4; TRBD2 matches at 7 bases. V was pared by 1 base and J by 3 bases, with 6 bases of the junction left unmatched. Germline V lookup: CDR1 MDHEN, CDR2 SYDVKM. The CDR3 has 16 amino acids. The CDR3 region has the DNA TGTGCCAGCAGTTTATTTCGGGGGGAGGTCAAAAACATTCAGTACTTC. It yields the protein CASSLFRGEVKNIQYF.

V and J are TRBV7-9 and TRBJ2-5, with a possible D match to TRBD1 (6 bases). This CDR3 spans 14 amino acids. Germline V gene data show CDR1 as SEHNR and CDR2 as FQNEAQ (reference sequence). The V end lost 4 bases, the J end lost 4 bases, and 13 bases lay between the germline ends. The CDR3 coding sequence is TGTGCCAGCAGCTCCCAGATGACAGGAGAGACCCAGTACTTC. This translates into CASSSQMTGETQYF. The full variable domain, in which reference TRBV7-9 and TRBJ2-5 provide the parts outside the CDR3, is DTGVSQNPRHKITKRGQNVTFRCDPISEHNRLYWYRQTLGQGPEFLTYFQNEAQLEKSRLLSDRFSAERPKGSFSTLEIQRTEQGDSAMYLCASSSQMTGETQYFGPGTRLLVL.

This clone was counted once. This sequence joins TRBV9 and TRBJ2-1; 8 bases line up with TRBD2. This CDR3 is 13 amino acids long. V dropped 4 bases and J dropped 9; count of bases not matched to a gene: 6. The germline gives CDR1 SGDLS, CDR2 YYNGEE. The CDR3 loop reads CASSPSGRGEQFF. In nucleotides, the CDR3 is TGTGCCAGCAGCCCCTCCGGGAGGGGTGAGCAGTTCTTC.

The sample holds a few counts of this clone. The rearrangement joins TRBV5-1 to TRBJ2-3, with D perhaps matching TRBD1 or TRBD2 (5 bases each). CDR3 size: 15 residues. Germline values: CDR1 SGHRS, CDR2 YFSETQ. The V end was cut by 7 bases, the J end by 0 bases, with 15 bases between. CDR3 protein: CASDLGDGSTDTQYF. As DNA, the CDR3 is TGCGCCAGCGATCTGGGGGACGGGAGCACAGATACGCAGTATTTT.

The chain recombines TRBV7-6 with TRBJ2-5; weak D call: TRBD2 (6 bases). The CDR3 length is 13 residues. V was trimmed by 5 bases and J by 4 bases, leaving 11 bases between them. Germline V CDR1 and CDR2: SGHVS, FNYEAQ. In DNA form, the CDR3 reads TGTGCCAGCAGCGAGGCGGGGATAGAGACCCAGTACTTC. Translated: CASSEAGIETQYF.

This chain connects TRBV10-3 to TRBJ2-2; 7 nucleotides match TRBD1. Germline V CDR1 and CDR2: ENHRY, SYGVKD. Losses at the gene ends were 6 bases for V and 6 bases for J; bases not matched to a gene: 4. The length of the CDR3 is 13 residues. CDR3 sequence (DNA): TGTGCCATCAGCCCGACAGGGCCCGGGGAGCTGTTTTTT. Translating gives CAISPTGPGELFF.

The chain recombines TRBV9 with TRBJ2-3; TRBD2 is a possible D gene (5 bases). CDR1 SGDLS and CDR2 YYNGEE come from the germline V gene. The CDR3 has 13 amino acids. Deletions cut 3 bases from V and 4 bases from J, with 9 bases between. CDR3 in DNA: TGTGCCAGCAGCGCCCGAGGGCCAGATACGCAGTATTTT. Its translation: CASSARGPDTQYF.

The chain combines TRBV5-6 with TRBJ2-5, with D maybe TRBD1 (6 bases). The CDR3 runs 13 residues. V was clipped by 3 bases and J by 4 bases, with 10 bases between them. Germline V gives CDR1 SGHDT, CDR2 YYEEEE. The CDR3 spells CASSWDTSETQYF. CDR3 in DNA: TGTGCCAGCAGCTGGGACACCTCAGAGACCCAGTACTTC.

This clone was detected a few times. V is TRBV9 and J is TRBJ1-2; the D gene is possibly TRBD1 (5 bases). CDR3 length: 16 residues. V was trimmed by 4 bases and J by 2 bases, leaving 18 bases between them. Looked up from germline, CDR1 is SGDLS and CDR2 is YYNGEE. The CDR3 loop reads CASSIPLGATNYGYTF. Here the CDR3 DNA reads TGTGCCAGCAGCATCCCCCTCGGGGCCACCAACTATGGCTACACCTTC.

The chain joins TRBV6-5 to TRBJ1-4, with D uncertain. Trimming pared 0 bases from V and 3 bases from J, leaving 8 bases between. Germline lookup yields CDR1 MNHEY and CDR2 SVGAGI. The CDR3 loop spans 15 amino acids. The CDR3 region has the DNA TGTGCCAGCAGTTACTCCCGAGTGGCTAATGAAAAACTGTTTTTT. It translates to CASSYSRVANEKLFF.